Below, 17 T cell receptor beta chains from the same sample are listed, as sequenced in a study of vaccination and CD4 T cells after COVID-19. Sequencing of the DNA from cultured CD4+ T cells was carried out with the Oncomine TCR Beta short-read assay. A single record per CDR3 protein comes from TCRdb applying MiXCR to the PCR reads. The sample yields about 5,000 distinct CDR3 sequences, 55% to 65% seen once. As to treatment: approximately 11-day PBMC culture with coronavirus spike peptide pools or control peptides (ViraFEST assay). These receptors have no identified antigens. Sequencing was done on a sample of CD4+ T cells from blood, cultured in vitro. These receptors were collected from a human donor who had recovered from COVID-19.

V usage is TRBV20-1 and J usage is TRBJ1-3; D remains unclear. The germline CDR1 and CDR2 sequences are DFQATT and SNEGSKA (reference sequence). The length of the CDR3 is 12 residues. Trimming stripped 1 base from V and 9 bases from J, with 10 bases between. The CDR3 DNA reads TGCAGTGCTAGAGTCCCCCCTAGCACCATATATTTT. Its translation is CSARVPPSTIYF.

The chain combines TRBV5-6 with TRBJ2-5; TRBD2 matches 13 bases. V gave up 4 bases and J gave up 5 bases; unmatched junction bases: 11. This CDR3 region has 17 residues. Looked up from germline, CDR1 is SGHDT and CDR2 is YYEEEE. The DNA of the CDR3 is TGTGCCAGCAGCGACACTACTAGCGGGGGGGCGGGTGAGACCCAGTACTTC. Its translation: CASSDTTSGGAGETQYF.

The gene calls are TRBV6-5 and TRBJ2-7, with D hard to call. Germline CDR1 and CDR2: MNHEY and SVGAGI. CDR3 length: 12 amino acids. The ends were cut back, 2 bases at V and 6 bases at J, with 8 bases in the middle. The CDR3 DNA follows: TGTGCCAGCAGTTACGGACCCAGCGAGCAGTACTTC. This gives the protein CASSYGPSEQYF.

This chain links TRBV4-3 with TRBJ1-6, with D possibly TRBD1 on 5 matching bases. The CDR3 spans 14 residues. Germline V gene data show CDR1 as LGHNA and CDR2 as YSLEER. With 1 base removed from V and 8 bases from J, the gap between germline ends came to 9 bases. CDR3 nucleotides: TGCGCCAGCAGCCAAGGGTGGGGGGATTCACCCCTCCACTTT. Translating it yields CASSQGWGDSPLHF.

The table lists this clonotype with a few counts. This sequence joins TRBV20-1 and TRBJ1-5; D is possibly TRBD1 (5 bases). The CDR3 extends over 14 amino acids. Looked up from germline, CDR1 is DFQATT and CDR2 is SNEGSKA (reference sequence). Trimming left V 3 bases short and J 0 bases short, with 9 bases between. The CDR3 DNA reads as TGCAGTGCTAGCACCAGGGTTAGCAATCAGCCCCAGCATTTT. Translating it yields CSASTRVSNQPQHF.

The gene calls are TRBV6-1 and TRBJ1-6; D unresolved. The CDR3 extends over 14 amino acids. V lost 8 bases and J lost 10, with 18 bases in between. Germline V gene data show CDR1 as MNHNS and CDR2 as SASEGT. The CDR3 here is CASLSYRGNSPLHF. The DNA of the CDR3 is TGTGCCAGCCTTAGTTATCGGGGTAACTCACCCCTCCACTTT.

The CDR3 sequence: CSARRDRAYEQYF. CDR3 coding DNA: TGCAGTGCCAGGAGGGACAGAGCCTACGAGCAGTACTTC. This chain connects TRBV20-1 to TRBJ2-7; tentative D call: TRBD1 (7 bases). The CDR3 runs 13 residues. Germline loops: CDR1 DFQATT, CDR2 SNEGSKA (reference sequence). V was clipped by 6 bases and J by 2 bases, with 14 bases between them.

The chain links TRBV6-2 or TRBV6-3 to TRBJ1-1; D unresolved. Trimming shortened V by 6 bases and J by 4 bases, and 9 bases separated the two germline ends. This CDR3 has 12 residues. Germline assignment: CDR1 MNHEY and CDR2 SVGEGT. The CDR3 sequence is CASSTPPTEAFF. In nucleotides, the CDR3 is TGTGCCAGCAGCACACCGCCCACTGAAGCTTTCTTT.

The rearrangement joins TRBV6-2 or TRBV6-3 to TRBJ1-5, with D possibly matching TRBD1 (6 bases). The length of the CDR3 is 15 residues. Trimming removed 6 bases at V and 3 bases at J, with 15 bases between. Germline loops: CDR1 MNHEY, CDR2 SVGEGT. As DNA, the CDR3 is TGTGCCAGCAGCCGGGGGGACACCGACAATCAGCCCCAGCATTTT. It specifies CASSRGDTDNQPQHF.

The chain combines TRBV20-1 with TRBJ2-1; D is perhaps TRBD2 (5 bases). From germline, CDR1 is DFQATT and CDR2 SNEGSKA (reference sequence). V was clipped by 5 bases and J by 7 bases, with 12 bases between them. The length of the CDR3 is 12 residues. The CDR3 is CSAQRNGNEQFF. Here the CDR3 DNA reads TGCAGTGCTCAGCGGAACGGTAATGAGCAGTTCTTC.

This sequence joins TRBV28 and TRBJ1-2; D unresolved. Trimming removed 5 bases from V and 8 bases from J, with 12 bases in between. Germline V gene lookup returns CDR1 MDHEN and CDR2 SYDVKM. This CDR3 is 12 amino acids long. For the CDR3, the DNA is TGTGCCAGCAGTAGAGGCCTACTGGGCTACACCTTC. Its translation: CASSRGLLGYTF.

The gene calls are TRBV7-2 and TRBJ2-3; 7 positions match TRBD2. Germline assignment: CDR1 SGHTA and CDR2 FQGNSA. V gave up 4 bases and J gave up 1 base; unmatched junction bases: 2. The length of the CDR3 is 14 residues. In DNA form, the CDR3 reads TGTGCCAGCAGCTGGAGCGGGGGCACAGATACGCAGTATTTT. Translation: CASSWSGGTDTQYF. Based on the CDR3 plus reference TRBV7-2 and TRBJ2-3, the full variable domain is GAGVSQSPSNKVTEKGKDVELRCDPISGHTALYWYRQSLGQGLEFLIYFQGNSAPDKSGLPSDRFSAERTGGSVSTLTIQRTQQEDSAVYLCASSWSGGTDTQYFGPGTRLTVL.

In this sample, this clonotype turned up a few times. CDR3 loop: CSAREGASYGYTF. In DNA, the CDR3 is TGCAGTGCTAGAGAAGGTGCTAGTTATGGCTACACCTTC. The chain links TRBV20-1 to TRBJ1-2, with D unresolved. The germline gives CDR1 DFQATT, CDR2 SNEGSKA (reference sequence). The CDR3 is made up of 13 amino acids. Deletions cut 0 bases from V and 5 bases from J, with 10 bases between.

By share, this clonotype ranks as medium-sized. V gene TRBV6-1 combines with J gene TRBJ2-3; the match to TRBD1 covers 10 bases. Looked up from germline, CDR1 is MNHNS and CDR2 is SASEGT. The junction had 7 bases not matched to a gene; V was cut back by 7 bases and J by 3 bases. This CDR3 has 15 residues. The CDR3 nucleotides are TGTGCCAGCAACGACAGGGACAGGGGAACAGATACGCAGTATTTT. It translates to CASNDRDRGTDTQYF.

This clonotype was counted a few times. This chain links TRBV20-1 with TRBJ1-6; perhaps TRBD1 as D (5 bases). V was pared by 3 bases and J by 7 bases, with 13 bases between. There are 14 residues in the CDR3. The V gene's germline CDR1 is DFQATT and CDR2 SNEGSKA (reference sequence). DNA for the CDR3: TGCAGTGCTAGGTTGGGGACCCTCAATTCACCCCTCCACTTT. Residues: CSARLGTLNSPLHF.

The CDR3 loop is CASSPSGGLTYEQYF. DNA of the CDR3: TGTGCCAGCAGCCCAAGCGGGGGGCTGACCTACGAGCAGTACTTC. V gene TRBV7-2 combines with J gene TRBJ2-7; the match to TRBD2 covers 9 bases. V lost 5 bases to trimming and J lost 2 bases; unmatched junction nucleotides: 7. This CDR3 has 15 residues. The V gene's germline CDR1 is SGHTA and CDR2 FQGNSA.

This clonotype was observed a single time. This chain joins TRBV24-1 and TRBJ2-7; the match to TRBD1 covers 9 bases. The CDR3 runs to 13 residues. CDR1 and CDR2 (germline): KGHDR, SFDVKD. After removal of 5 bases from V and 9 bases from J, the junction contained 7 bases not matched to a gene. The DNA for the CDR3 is TGTGCCACCAGTGCGGGACAGGGAGGGACGCAGTACTTC. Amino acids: CATSAGQGGTQYF.